The 26 T cell receptor beta chains below were found in one sample sequenced in a study of blood T cell repertoires in COVID-19. The table came from immunoSEQ multiplex PCR; TCRdb's copy has only in-frame clones and leaves some out. Altogether about 120,000 clones are present, nearly 90% being singletons, with the ten largest covering around 4%. What was sequenced was peripheral blood. Source of these receptors: a woman aged 55-69 years with COVID-19, enrolled during active disease.

The chain employs TRBV7-9 and TRBJ2-3; unclear D gene. The CDR3 is 14 amino acids. Between the trimmed V and J ends, which lost 2 bases and 2 bases, there was a span of 8 bases. From germline, CDR1 is SEHNR and CDR2 FQNEAQ (reference sequence). CDR3 coding DNA: TGTGCCAGCAGCTTAACTTTATCCACAGATACGCAGTATTTT. Protein sequence: CASSLTLSTDTQYF. The whole variable domain, remainder taken from reference TRBV7-9 and TRBJ2-3, is DTGVSQNPRHKITKRGQNVTFRCDPISEHNRLYWYRQTLGQGPEFLTYFQNEAQLEKSRLLSDRFSAERPKGSFSTLEIQRTEQGDSAMYLCASSLTLSTDTQYFGPGTRLTVL.

The genes are TRBV6-2 or TRBV6-3 and TRBJ2-1; the D gene is possibly TRBD2 (6 bases). CDR1 MNHEY and CDR2 SVGEGT come from the germline V gene. The CDR3 runs 16 residues. V was pared by 5 bases and J by 7 bases, with 21 bases between. The CDR3 bases are TGTGCCAGCAGTCGTTTGGGGGGTTTTGTCGGGAATGAGCAGTTCTTC. Amino acid sequence: CASSRLGGFVGNEQFF.

This chain links TRBV7-3 with TRBJ1-4; 7 positions match TRBD1. The CDR3 spans 15 residues. With 4 bases clipped from V and 6 bases from J, the junction kept 8 bases outside the gene matches. Germline loops: CDR1 SGHTA, CDR2 FQGTGA. CDR3 sequence reads: CASSSKTGRHEKLFF. CDR3 nucleotide sequence: TGTGCCAGCAGCTCAAAGACAGGGAGGCATGAAAAACTGTTTTTT.

The chain has TRBV4-3 and TRBJ1-3; TRBD1 agrees at 11 bases. Germline V gene sequence: CDR1 LGHNA, CDR2 YSLEER. Trimming removed 2 bases from V and 4 bases from J; junction bases left unmatched: 7. The CDR3 is 17 amino acids. DNA for the CDR3: TGCGCCAGCAGCCAACCCGGGACAGGGGGAATGGGAAACACCATATATTTT. As protein: CASSQPGTGGMGNTIYF.

About this clone itself: Other DNA sequences in this sample translate to the same CDR3. J is TRBJ1-2 and V is TRBV7-9, with no clear D. Trimming stripped 1 base from V and 5 bases from J, with 5 bases between. The germline V gene encodes CDR1 SEHNR and CDR2 FQNEAQ (reference sequence). This CDR3 has 12 amino acids. The CDR3 here is CASSLDGYGYTF. CDR3 DNA: TGTGCCAGCAGCTTAGACGGGTATGGCTACACCTTC.

The V and J genes are TRBV19 and TRBJ1-4; TRBD1 might be the D (5 bases). The CDR3 sequence is 13 residues long. Germline-derived CDR1 and CDR2 are LNHDA and SQIVND (reference sequence). Trimming pared 9 bases from V and 5 bases from J, leaving 13 bases between. In DNA, the CDR3 is TGTGCCAGCCATCAGGGTGTCAATGAAAAACTGTTTTTT. Its protein product is CASHQGVNEKLFF.

V gene TRBV5-1 combines with J gene TRBJ1-2; TRBD1 matches 8 bases. Trimming took 0 bases from V and 8 from J; bases not matched to a gene: 12. This CDR3 comprises 16 residues. Germline V gene lookup returns CDR1 SGHRS and CDR2 YFSETQ. The CDR3 nucleotides read TGCGCCAGCAGCTTGGCCGGCGGGGGACAGGCGGGAGGCTACACCTTC. This gives the protein CASSLAGGGQAGGYTF.

The V and J genes are TRBV19 and TRBJ1-2; 8 bases align to TRBD1. Losses at the gene ends were 2 bases for V and 5 bases for J; bases not matched to a gene: 10. This CDR3 region has 16 residues. Germline CDR1 reads LNHDA; CDR2 reads SQIVND (reference sequence). The CDR3 region is CASSIIPSGQGYGYTF. The DNA for the CDR3 is TGTGCCAGTAGTATAATCCCTTCCGGACAGGGATATGGCTACACCTTC.

The gene calls are TRBV5-6 and TRBJ1-1, with 8 nucleotides matching TRBD1. This CDR3 spans 13 amino acids. CDR1 SGHDT and CDR2 YYEEEE come from the germline V gene. V was pared by 4 bases and J by 5 bases, with 4 bases of the junction left unmatched. This CDR3 is CASSRQGRTEAFF. The CDR3 nucleotides read TGTGCCAGCAGCCGACAGGGGCGGACTGAAGCTTTCTTT.

V is TRBV10-3 and J is TRBJ1-1, with 9 bases lining up with TRBD1. With 4 bases clipped from V and 5 bases from J, the junction kept 5 bases outside the gene matches. Germline CDR1 reads ENHRY; CDR2 reads SYGVKD. CDR3 length equals 14 residues. The CDR3 reads CAISGGQGGTEAFF. The DNA of the CDR3 is TGTGCCATCAGTGGGGGACAGGGAGGAACTGAAGCTTTCTTT.

This clone was detected a few times. V gene TRBV6-6 combines with J gene TRBJ1-5; 10 nucleotides agree with TRBD1. This CDR3 spans 14 amino acids. Germline V gene lookup returns CDR1 MNHNY and CDR2 SVGAGI (reference sequence). V dropped 7 bases and J dropped 6; count of bases not matched to a gene: 6. The chain's CDR3 is CASTPTGGSQPQHF. CDR3 nucleotide sequence: TGTGCCAGCACTCCGACAGGGGGCTCTCAGCCCCAGCATTTT.

The CDR3 bases are TGTGCCAGCAGCCGACAGGTAGAAGCTGAAGCTTTCTTT. Translated, it gives CASSRQVEAEAFF. This chain uses TRBV7-8 with TRBJ1-1; tentatively, D is TRBD1 (6 bases). The CDR3 runs 13 residues. CDR1 and CDR2 from the germline V gene are SGHVS and FQNEAQ. V was trimmed by 5 bases and J by 6 bases, leaving 13 bases between them.

The chain carries TRBV7-3 and TRBJ2-1; 10 positions match TRBD2. CDR1 is SGHTA and CDR2 is FQGTGA in the germline V gene. V lost 5 bases to trimming and J lost 4 bases; unmatched junction nucleotides: 5. The CDR3 runs to 15 residues. The CDR3, as DNA: TGTGCCAGCAGCCAACAGCGGGGGGGTTACAATGAGCAGTTCTTC. This sequence encodes CASSQQRGGYNEQFF.

The rearrangement links TRBV15 to TRBJ2-5; maybe TRBD1 (5 bases). CDR1 is LNHNV, CDR2 YYDKDF, per germline (reference sequence). The CDR3 is made up of 14 amino acids. Trimming left V 5 bases short and J 5 bases short, with 15 bases between. The DNA for the CDR3 is TGTGCCACCAGCGAAGGACAAACTCACGAGACCCAGTACTTC. Translated, it gives CATSEGQTHETQYF. Drawing the rest from reference TRBV15 and TRBJ2-5, the complete variable domain is DAMVIQNPRYQVTQFGKPVTLSCSQTLNHNVMYWYQQKSSQAPKLLFHYYDKDFNNEADTPDNFQSRRPNTSFCFLDIRSPGLGDTAMYLCATSEGQTHETQYFGPGTRLLVL.

About this clone itself: The identical CDR3 is also encoded by other nucleotide sequences in the sample. CDR3 sequence reads: CASSQAQGPGNTIYF. In nucleotides, the CDR3 is TGTGCCAGCAGCCAAGCGCAGGGTCCTGGAAACACCATATATTTT. This rearrangement joins TRBV14 to TRBJ1-3; TRBD1 is a possible D gene (5 bases). V was shortened by 1 base and J by 2 bases, with 9 bases between the two germline ends. The CDR3 has 15 residues. The germline V gene encodes CDR1 SGHDN and CDR2 FVKESK.

The V call is TRBV5-4, the J call TRBJ2-7, with a tentative D call TRBD1 (6 bases). With 4 bases removed from V and 0 bases from J, the gap between germline ends came to 11 bases. This CDR3 is built from 14 residues. Per germline, CDR1 SGHNT and CDR2 YYREEE (reference sequence). The CDR3 sequence is CASSPGQSSYEQYF. CDR3 nucleotide sequence: TGTGCCAGCAGCCCTGGACAGAGCTCCTACGAGCAGTACTTC.

The V and J genes are TRBV19 and TRBJ1-1; D gene ambiguous. Per the germline V gene, CDR1 is LNHDA and CDR2 is SQIVND (reference sequence). V was pared by 4 bases and J by 0 bases, with 12 bases between. The CDR3 is made up of 15 amino acids. CDR3 bases: TGTGCCAGTAGTAGGGCGGACTCTATGAACACTGAAGCTTTCTTT. As protein: CASSRADSMNTEAFF.

This clone was picked up one time. The chain recombines TRBV27 with TRBJ1-2, with 9 positions matching TRBD1. The germline gives CDR1 MNHEY, CDR2 SMNVEV (reference sequence). The CDR3 is 15 residues long. The J segment lost 3 bases and the V segment lost 5 bases, leaving 7 bases of the junction unmatched. In DNA, the CDR3 is TGTGCCAGCAGTCTTGGACAGGGGCTATACTATGGCTACACCTTC. This sequence encodes CASSLGQGLYYGYTF.

This chain joins TRBV9 and TRBJ1-3, with D perhaps matching TRBD1 (6 bases). The V and J ends lost 3 bases and 5 bases respectively, with 18 bases between them. From germline, CDR1 is SGDLS and CDR2 YYNGEE. The CDR3 is 16 residues long. The CDR3 coding sequence is TGTGCCAGCAGCGCCCGAACAGGGAGTGCACGAAACACCATATATTTT. Amino acid sequence: CASSARTGSARNTIYF.

The gene calls are TRBV19 and TRBJ1-1; D not certain. The CDR3 length is 14 residues. Trimming took off 5 bases at V and 0 bases at J, with 10 bases between the two ends. The germline V gene encodes CDR1 LNHDA and CDR2 SQIVND (reference sequence). CDR3 DNA: TGTGCCAGTAGTCCTCGGGGTTTGAACACTGAAGCTTTCTTT. Its protein is CASSPRGLNTEAFF.

The chain links TRBV29-1 to TRBJ2-2; D may be TRBD2 (5 bases). The V gene lost 2 bases and the J gene lost 7 bases, with 8 bases spanning the gap. This CDR3 is 12 amino acids long. Looked up from germline, CDR1 is SQVTM and CDR2 is ANQGSEA. Written as DNA, the CDR3 is TGCAGCGTTGAAAGAGGAGGCGGGGAGCTGTTTTTT. This codes for CSVERGGGELFF.

The rearrangement uses TRBV7-3 and TRBJ2-3, with 9 bases lining up with TRBD2. Germline values: CDR1 SGHTA, CDR2 FQGTGA. V was pared by 2 bases and J by 1 base, with 4 bases of the junction left unmatched. The CDR3 loop spans 16 amino acids. CDR3 sequence reads: CASSLGGGAGTDTQYF. In DNA, the CDR3 is TGTGCCAGCAGCTTAGGCGGGGGGGCCGGCACAGATACGCAGTATTTT.

This clone was observed a single time. The V gene is TRBV7-3, the J gene TRBJ2-7, with D uncertain. This CDR3 contains 13 residues. Germline V CDR1 and CDR2: SGHTA, FQGTGA. V was clipped by 5 bases and J by 1 base, with 9 bases between them. The CDR3 sequence is CASSPILSYEQYF. The CDR3 DNA sequence: TGTGCCAGCAGCCCTATATTGTCCTACGAGCAGTACTTC.

This chain connects TRBV4-3 to TRBJ2-1, with D perhaps matching TRBD2 (5 bases). Germline V gene lookup returns CDR1 LGHNA and CDR2 YSLEER. This CDR3 has 15 residues. V dropped 0 bases and J dropped 9 bases, with 15 bases sitting between them. The CDR3, as DNA: TGCGCCAGCAGCCAAGATCGGGCTAGCAGCGGTGAGCAGTTCTTC. Protein product: CASSQDRASSGEQFF.

V is TRBV7-9 and J is TRBJ2-5; the match to TRBD2 covers 9 bases. The germline V gene has CDR1 SEHNR and CDR2 FQNEAQ (reference sequence). After removal of 6 bases from V and 5 bases from J, the junction contained 4 bases not matched to a gene. The CDR3 is 13 amino acids. CDR3 loop: CASRRGGVETQYF. CDR3 nucleotide sequence: TGTGCCAGCAGGCGCGGGGGGGTTGAGACCCAGTACTTC.

The V call is TRBV3-1 (or the pseudogene TRBV3-2), the J call TRBJ2-7; tentatively, D is TRBD1 (5 bases). Trimming shortened V by 5 bases and J by 3 bases, and 14 bases separated the two germline ends. The CDR3 covers 14 residues. Germline CDR1 and CDR2: LGHDT and YNNKEL (reference sequence). The CDR3 sequence: CASSVRRQYYEQYF. The CDR3 coding sequence is TGTGCCAGCAGCGTTCGTAGACAGTACTACGAGCAGTACTTC.